Following are 16 T cell receptor beta chains from one sample sequenced in a study of T cell changes during pregnancy in multiple sclerosis. Libraries were prepared by immunoSEQ multiplex PCR; TCRdb keeps only in-frame clonotypes and omits some of them. This sample has over 35,000 clones, with just over 90% found just once. The material sequenced was CD4+ T cells from peripheral blood mononuclear cells, taken in the first trimester of pregnancy. These receptors originate from a female donor in good health, enrolled as a control in a pregnancy study.

This clone has only one observation. The gene calls are TRBV7-2 and TRBJ2-1; D possibly corresponds to TRBD2 (5 bases). Germline CDR1 is SGHTA and CDR2 is FQGNSA. The CDR3 has 14 residues. Between the trimmed V and J ends, which lost 7 bases and 3 bases, there was a span of 13 bases. CDR3 protein: CASTGSASYNEQFF. The CDR3 DNA sequence: TGTGCCAGCACGGGGTCCGCAAGCTACAATGAGCAGTTCTTC. The entire variable domain, with the rest obtained from reference TRBV7-2 and TRBJ2-1, is as follows: GAGVSQSPSNKVTEKGKDVELRCDPISGHTALYWYRQSLGQGLEFLIYFQGNSAPDKSGLPSDRFSAERTGGSVSTLTIQRTQQEDSAVYLCASTGSASYNEQFFGPGTRLTVL.

CDR3 DNA: TGTGCCTGGAGTGCCTTATCTCCAGGGGAGCAGTACTTC. Translated: CAWSALSPGEQYF. The V call is TRBV30, the J call TRBJ2-7, with D possibly matching TRBD1 (5 bases). V was trimmed by 1 base and J by 7 bases, leaving 14 bases between them. The germline V gene has CDR1 GTSNPN and CDR2 SVGIG (reference sequence). The length of the CDR3 is 13 residues.

The chain uses TRBV6-6 and TRBJ2-5, with TRBD1 as a possible D gene (6 bases). Per germline, CDR1 MNHNY and CDR2 SVGAGI (reference sequence). This CDR3 comprises 15 residues. V lost 1 base and J lost 7, with 16 bases in between. Written as DNA, the CDR3 is TGTGCCAGCAGTTACTTACAGGGTGGTGCAGGGACCCAGTACTTC. This translates into CASSYLQGGAGTQYF.

The chain recombines TRBV7-3 with TRBJ2-2; 7 nucleotides align to TRBD1. V was clipped by 3 bases and J by 4 bases; unmatched bases: 2. Germline-derived CDR1 and CDR2 are SGHTA and FQGTGA. There are 14 residues in the CDR3. This chain's CDR3 is CASSLTGSTGELFF. The CDR3 DNA sequence: TGTGCCAGCAGCTTGACAGGGTCCACCGGGGAGCTGTTTTTT.

The chain recombines TRBV10-3 with TRBJ1-2; 11 bases fit TRBD1. The germline gives CDR1 ENHRY, CDR2 SYGVKD. The CDR3 has 13 residues. Trimming cost V 6 bases and J 4 bases; bases outside gene matches: 1. Here the CDR3 reads CAIRGTGGYGYTF. Written as DNA, the CDR3 is TGTGCCATCAGAGGGACAGGGGGCTATGGCTACACCTTC.

This clone was detected a few times. The V and J genes are TRBV18 and TRBJ1-2, with 9 positions matching TRBD1. The CDR3 runs 14 residues. J lost 7 bases, V lost 5 bases, and 8 bases had no gene match. From germline, CDR1 is KGHSH and CDR2 LQKENI. CDR3 sequence reads: CASSIAGTGFGYTF. The DNA for the CDR3 is TGTGCCAGCTCAATAGCCGGGACAGGGTTTGGCTACACCTTC.

V gene TRBV5-1 combines with J gene TRBJ1-4, with 8 nucleotides matching TRBD1. J gave up 8 bases and V 4 bases, and 10 bases lay outside the gene matches. Germline V gene data show CDR1 as SGHRS and CDR2 as YFSETQ. The CDR3 covers 15 residues. The CDR3 spells CASSSTGGFREKLFF. DNA for the CDR3: TGCGCCAGCAGCAGCACAGGGGGTTTCAGAGAAAAACTGTTTTTT.

The chain joins TRBV6-5 to TRBJ1-6; tentatively, D is TRBD1 (6 bases). CDR3 size: 13 residues. Germline V gene data show CDR1 as MNHEY and CDR2 as SVGAGI. V was clipped by 6 bases and J by 7 bases, with 10 bases between them. The CDR3: CASRMDSNSPLHF. DNA for the CDR3: TGTGCCAGCAGAATGGACAGCAATTCACCCCTCCACTTT.

The rearrangement uses TRBV29-1 and TRBJ2-7, with a tentative D call TRBD2 (6 bases). CDR1 is SQVTM and CDR2 is ANQGSEA in the germline V gene. CDR3 length equals 12 residues. V dropped 7 bases and J dropped 3 bases, with 13 bases sitting between them. Written as DNA, the CDR3 is TGCAGCGCCTCTACGGGACTCTACGAGCAGTACTTC. It encodes CSASTGLYEQYF.

The CDR3 DNA sequence: TGTGCCAGCAGCGGACAGAGCACAGATACGCAGTATTTT. It is translated as CASSGQSTDTQYF. This rearrangement joins TRBV6-1 to TRBJ2-3, with D possibly TRBD1 on 6 matching bases. From germline, CDR1 is MNHNS and CDR2 SASEGT. The V and J ends lost 6 bases and 0 bases respectively, with 7 bases between them. The CDR3 extends over 13 amino acids.

The rearrangement joins TRBV5-1 to TRBJ2-2; maybe TRBD1 (6 bases). The CDR3 loop spans 16 amino acids. Per germline, CDR1 SGHRS and CDR2 YFSETQ. Trimming took 3 bases from V and 0 from J, leaving 12 bases between them. The CDR3, as DNA: TGCGCCAGCAGCTCATACAGGGTCGCGAACACCGGGGAGCTGTTTTTT. Protein: CASSSYRVANTGELFF. Filled out from reference TRBV5-1 and TRBJ2-2, the complete variable domain reads KAGVTQTPRYLIKTRGQQVTLSCSPISGHRSVSWYQQTPGQGLQFLFEYFSETQRNKGNFPGRFSGRQFSNSRSEMNVSTLELGDSALYLCASSSYRVANTGELFFGEGSRLTVL.

The rearrangement uses TRBV28 and TRBJ1-2; D unresolved. V lost 3 bases and J 8 bases, leaving 13 bases between the germline ends. CDR1 is MDHEN, CDR2 SYDVKM, per germline. The CDR3 sequence is 13 residues long. The CDR3 sequence is CASSLGRPKGYTF. Written as DNA, the CDR3 is TGTGCCAGCAGTTTGGGGAGGCCAAAAGGCTACACCTTC.

This chain connects TRBV6-1 to TRBJ2-7; D ambiguous. The germline V gene has CDR1 MNHNS and CDR2 SASEGT. CDR3 length equals 13 residues. V shed 6 bases and J shed 1 base, with 10 bases lying between them. The chain's CDR3 is CASREQTSYEQYF. The CDR3 DNA follows: TGTGCCAGCAGAGAACAGACATCCTACGAGCAGTACTTC.

The chain is built from TRBV2 and TRBJ1-5; TRBD1 might be the D (5 bases). Trimming shortened V by 2 bases and J by 2 bases, and 10 bases separated the two germline ends. CDR1 and CDR2 (germline): SNHLY, FYNNEI. The CDR3 is made up of 15 amino acids. CDR3 sequence: CASSEREGGNQPQHF. The DNA of the CDR3 is TGTGCCAGCAGTGAAAGGGAAGGGGGCAATCAGCCCCAGCATTTT.

The rearrangement uses TRBV6-6 and TRBJ2-3, with 9 bases that match TRBD2. Looked up from germline, CDR1 is MNHNY and CDR2 is SVGAGI (reference sequence). Trimming removed 8 bases from V and 6 bases from J; junction bases left unmatched: 6. The CDR3 length is 13 residues. The CDR3 nucleotides are TGTGCCAGCCGCGGGGGGGCTTCGGATACGCAGTATTTT. Protein: CASRGGASDTQYF.

The V gene is TRBV5-1, the J gene TRBJ2-3; possibly TRBD2 for D (5 bases). This CDR3 has 15 residues. V dropped 0 bases and J dropped 0 bases, with 8 bases sitting between them. Germline-derived CDR1 and CDR2 are SGHRS and YFSETQ. The CDR3 region is CASSLVRTSTDTQYF. CDR3 nucleotide sequence: TGCGCCAGCAGCTTGGTAAGGACTAGCACAGATACGCAGTATTTT.